This passage covers 14 T cell receptor beta chains from one sample sequenced in a study of blood T cell repertoires in COVID-19 (TCRdb year 2020). Receptor amplification or capture employed the immunoSEQ multiplex PCR assay. Sourced from immuneACCESS, this table was stored by TCRdb with only in-frame sequences that have V and J called. A share of the clones is absent; for the studies checked, an unresolved V gene accounts for under half, and the remainder has no known explanation. The sample table lists just over 300,000 clones, 86% of them with a count of one. The top ten clones comprise about 4.6% of the sample. The material sequenced was PBMCs or T cells enriched from blood (not recorded which). The receptors were sampled from a man aged 25 to 40 who had recovered from COVID-19.

The rearrangement links TRBV11-2 to TRBJ1-1; D may be TRBD1 (6 bases). V was pared by 1 base and J by 3 bases, with 9 bases between. Germline V gene data show CDR1 as SGHAT and CDR2 as FQNNGV. The CDR3 is 14 amino acids. The DNA for the CDR3 is TGTGCCAGCAGCTTAGTAAACAGGGACACTGAAGCTTTCTTT. It translates to CASSLVNRDTEAFF.

The CDR3 reads CASSQGPGLFYEQYF. CDR3 nucleotide sequence: TGCGCCAGCAGCCAAGGGCCAGGGTTGTTTTACGAGCAGTACTTC. The rearrangement links TRBV4-1 to TRBJ2-7, with D maybe TRBD1 (5 bases). This CDR3 contains 15 residues. Per germline, CDR1 MGHRA and CDR2 YSYEKL. V gave up 1 base and J gave up 4 bases, with 14 bases separating them.

The chain joins TRBV4-1 to TRBJ2-7, with TRBD2 matching over 11 bases. This CDR3 is 17 amino acids long. The germline gives CDR1 MGHRA, CDR2 YSYEKL. V was clipped by 0 bases and J by 0 bases; unmatched bases: 4. For the CDR3, the DNA is TGCGCCAGCAGCCAAGAACCCCTAGCGGGGGGCTCCTACGAGCAGTACTTC. This sequence encodes CASSQEPLAGGSYEQYF.

The chain employs TRBV30 and TRBJ1-5, with D hard to call. The germline gives CDR1 GTSNPN, CDR2 SVGIG (reference sequence). The V end was cut by 2 bases, the J end by 0 bases, with 5 bases between. The CDR3 has 13 amino acids. The CDR3 here is CAWSRDSNQPQHF. The CDR3 DNA reads TGTGCCTGGAGTCGCGATAGCAATCAGCCCCAGCATTTT.

The chain carries TRBV5-1 and TRBJ2-7; 8 nucleotides match TRBD1. The CDR3 extends over 15 amino acids. Trimming took 4 bases from V and 3 from J; bases not matched to a gene: 9. Germline CDR1 and CDR2: SGHRS and YFSETQ. The CDR3 region is CASSAWTGIVYEQYF. The CDR3 DNA is TGCGCCAGCAGCGCGTGGACAGGGATTGTCTACGAGCAGTACTTC.

V is TRBV28 and J is TRBJ1-5; tentatively, D is TRBD1 (5 bases). The CDR3 spans 15 residues. In germline, CDR1 is MDHEN, CDR2 SYDVKM. The ends were cut back, 8 bases at V and 0 bases at J, with 14 bases in the middle. CDR3 loop: CASRGGGYSNQPQHF. The CDR3 DNA sequence: TGTGCCAGCCGTGGGGGGGGGTATAGCAATCAGCCCCAGCATTTT.

This chain joins TRBV6-5 and TRBJ1-4, with 10 bases fitting TRBD1. This CDR3 has 15 amino acids. V lost 2 bases and J lost 5; bases outside the gene matches: 2. Germline V gene data show CDR1 as MNHEY and CDR2 as SVGAGI. The CDR3 reads CASSYGDRGNEKLFF. DNA for the CDR3: TGTGCCAGCAGTTACGGGGACAGGGGAAATGAAAAACTGTTTTTT.

For this clone: Other DNA sequences in the same sample also yield this CDR3. This chain uses TRBV7-2 with TRBJ2-2; D is perhaps TRBD1 (5 bases). The V end was cut by 1 base, the J end by 1 base, with 7 bases between. Germline CDR1 SGHTA, CDR2 FQGNSA. The CDR3 sequence is 15 residues long. DNA of the CDR3: TGTGCCAGCAGCTTAGTTACAGGGAACACCGGGGAGCTGTTTTTT. This encodes CASSLVTGNTGELFF.

The genes are TRBV5-1 and TRBJ2-6; 7 positions agree with TRBD1. The germline CDR1 and CDR2 sequences are SGHRS and YFSETQ. CDR3 length: 17 residues. V shed 4 bases and J 0 bases; nucleotides not matched to a gene: 7. The CDR3 DNA reads TGCGCCAGCAGCAAGGGACAGCCCAACTCTGGGGCCAACGTCCTGACTTTC. It encodes CASSKGQPNSGANVLTF.

The chain has TRBV24-1 and TRBJ2-3, with a tentative D call TRBD2 (5 bases). This CDR3 is 14 amino acids long. Germline-derived CDR1 and CDR2 are KGHDR and SFDVKD. Trimming took off 7 bases at V and 4 bases at J, with 14 bases between the two ends. CDR3 region: CATSTSTAADTQYF. The CDR3 nucleotides read TGTGCCACCAGCACTAGTACCGCCGCAGATACGCAGTATTTT.

The chain links TRBV29-1 to TRBJ1-1, with a weak D call TRBD1 (6 bases). The V end was cut by 4 bases, the J end by 4 bases, with 13 bases between. CDR1 is SQVTM and CDR2 is ANQGSEA in the germline V gene. The CDR3 runs 13 residues. The CDR3 DNA follows: TGCAGCGTTGGGGCCCGGGGGGCCACTGAAGCTTTCTTT. It encodes CSVGARGATEAFF.

Only a few counts were recorded for this clone. The rearrangement uses TRBV7-8 and TRBJ2-3; possible D gene TRBD1, 6 bases. CDR3 length: 13 residues. Trimming stripped 5 bases from V and 5 bases from J, with 11 bases between. In germline, CDR1 is SGHVS, CDR2 FQNEAQ. As DNA, the CDR3 is TGTGCCAGCAGCCCTAGGGGGAAAGATACGCAGTATTTT. As protein: CASSPRGKDTQYF.

This chain joins TRBV5-1 and TRBJ2-7; D is unresolved. This CDR3 has 14 amino acids. The ends were cut back, 0 bases at V and 1 base at J, with 8 bases in the middle. CDR1 is SGHRS and CDR2 is YFSETQ in the germline V gene. DNA of the CDR3: TGCGCCAGCAGCTTGGATAAGGAGTCCTACGAGCAGTACTTC. This translates into CASSLDKESYEQYF.

V and J are TRBV27 and TRBJ1-3; 7 bases agree with TRBD1. The CDR3 runs to 16 residues. Germline V gene sequence: CDR1 MNHEY, CDR2 SMNVEV (reference sequence). Trimming took 5 bases from V and 2 from J; bases not matched to a gene: 9. DNA for the CDR3: TGTGCCAGCAGTGAAGACAGGGCTGGGACTGGAAACACCATATATTTT. It encodes CASSEDRAGTGNTIYF.